This T cell receptor beta chain was profiled in a study of T cell responses to AZD1222 COVID-19 vaccine. General study findings and limits: As reported, nearly half of all spike-specific TCRs target variant regions that are unmutated. Regions 160-218 and 743-854 held dominance among vaccine-associated CD4 TCRs, which spanned spike. Donors were chiefly white British, with a greater number of females, and clonal diversity was perhaps underestimated. Seropositive at baseline were only 5 to 7 AZD1222 recipients.

For this clone: Its antigen remains unknown.

Looked up from germline, CDR1 is SGHVS and CDR2 is FNYEAQ. The CDR3 runs to 14 residues. Trimming stripped 2 bases from V and 0 bases from J, with 5 bases between. The table came from immunoSEQ multiplex PCR; TCRdb's copy has only in-frame clones and leaves some out. The repertoire holds approximately 170,000 clones, 80% to 90% seen once, with 6% to 8% in the top ten. The starting material was peripheral blood, obtained on day 0 of AZD1222 vaccination. The source is an adult in good health. V usage is TRBV7-6 and J usage is TRBJ1-3; D is ambiguous. The CDR3: CASSLLDSGNTIYF. In DNA, the CDR3 is TGTGCCAGCAGCTTACTCGACTCTGGAAACACCATATATTTT.